These 12 T cell receptor beta chains came from one sample sequenced in a study of blood T cell repertoires in COVID-19. Sequencing used immunoSEQ multiplex PCR; TCRdb keeps in-frame clones, though not all of them. The data hold 200,000 to 300,000 clones, with around 87% observed a single time. Sequencing was performed on peripheral blood. These receptors were collected from a woman in her fifties or sixties with acute or convalescent COVID-19.

The CDR3 DNA reads TGTGCCAGCAGCCAAGGGGTTCGGCTAGCGGACTACGAGCAGTACTTC. As protein: CASSQGVRLADYEQYF. J is TRBJ2-7 and V is TRBV4-2; 7 nucleotides align to TRBD2. Germline lookup yields CDR1 LGHNA and CDR2 YNFKEQ. The V and J ends lost 1 base and 3 bases, in that order; junction bases with no gene match: 9. This CDR3 spans 16 amino acids.

The table lists this clone with a count of one. The chain recombines TRBV30 with TRBJ2-1, with D unclear. CDR1 is GTSNPN, CDR2 SVGIG, per germline (reference sequence). The CDR3 loop spans 10 amino acids. Trimming stripped 0 bases from V and 8 bases from J, with 2 bases between. CDR3: CAWSVYEQFF. As DNA, the CDR3 is TGTGCCTGGAGTGTCTATGAGCAGTTCTTC.

The V gene is TRBV5-1, the J gene TRBJ1-1; D not certain. The V gene's germline CDR1 is SGHRS and CDR2 YFSETQ. The CDR3 spans 15 residues. V lost 0 bases and J lost 3, with 12 bases in between. The CDR3 here is CASSLAGAIHTEAFF. The CDR3 DNA sequence: TGCGCCAGCAGCTTGGCCGGAGCAATACACACTGAAGCTTTCTTT.

This clone appeared a few times. The chain carries TRBV9 and TRBJ2-1, with TRBD2 matching 13 bases. V was pared by 4 bases and J by 7 bases, with 5 bases of the junction left unmatched. Germline CDR1 is SGDLS and CDR2 is YYNGEE. CDR3 size: 15 residues. Here the CDR3 reads CASSTSGRAWNEQFF. The CDR3 region has the DNA TGTGCCAGCAGCACTAGCGGGAGGGCCTGGAATGAGCAGTTCTTC.

The chain couples TRBV27 to TRBJ2-3, with 8 bases identical to TRBD1. The CDR3 is 15 residues long. After removal of 4 bases from V and 2 bases from J, the junction contained 5 bases not matched to a gene. Germline values: CDR1 MNHEY, CDR2 SMNVEV (reference sequence). CDR3 region: CASSSWDRFTDTQYF. The CDR3 nucleotides read TGTGCCAGCAGTTCATGGGACAGGTTCACAGATACGCAGTATTTT.

The J gene is TRBJ2-2, the V gene TRBV28; possible D gene TRBD2, 6 bases. Germline-derived CDR1 and CDR2 are MDHEN and SYDVKM. The CDR3 sequence is 14 residues long. Trimming stripped 6 bases from V and 4 bases from J, with 12 bases between. CDR3 amino acids: CASSSGGPTGELFF. CDR3 bases: TGTGCCAGCAGCTCCGGGGGACCCACCGGGGAGCTGTTTTTT.

This clone was detected once. This sequence joins TRBV12-3 or TRBV12-4 and TRBJ2-4; TRBD1 matches 7 bases. V shed 5 bases, J shed 8 bases, and the junction held 3 bases outside the gene matches. CDR3 length equals 12 residues. CDR3 sequence (DNA): TGTGCCAGCAGTAGGGGGCTGGACATTCAGTACTTC. Encoded protein: CASSRGLDIQYF.

This chain uses TRBV24-1 with TRBJ2-2; possibly TRBD2 for D (5 bases). V gave up 2 bases and J gave up 6 bases, with 12 bases separating them. From germline, CDR1 is KGHDR and CDR2 SFDVKD. The length of the CDR3 is 15 residues. The CDR3 DNA follows: TGTGCCACCAGTGATTCCCCTCGGGATCCCGGGGAGCTGTTTTTT. Amino acid sequence: CATSDSPRDPGELFF.

The rearrangement joins TRBV19 to TRBJ1-5; perhaps TRBD1 as D (6 bases). Trimming removed 6 bases from V and 5 bases from J, with 17 bases in between. This CDR3 is 15 amino acids long. Germline V CDR1 and CDR2: LNHDA, SQIVND (reference sequence). The CDR3: CASRARGDTHQPQHF. CDR3 DNA sequence: TGTGCCAGTAGGGCAAGAGGGGACACCCATCAGCCCCAGCATTTT.

The V gene is TRBV4-1, the J gene TRBJ2-2; tentative D call: TRBD2 (7 bases). The germline CDR1 and CDR2 sequences are MGHRA and YSYEKL. V was shortened by 0 bases and J by 9 bases, with 11 bases between the two germline ends. This CDR3 has 14 residues. Written as DNA, the CDR3 is TGCGCCAGCAGCCAAGATGTGGGGGGGCGGGAGCTGTTTTTT. Its protein product is CASSQDVGGRELFF.

This clone was counted a single time. The gene calls are TRBV2 and TRBJ1-1; no reliable D call. Germline CDR1 and CDR2: SNHLY and FYNNEI. V lost 3 bases to trimming and J lost 4 bases, with 12 bases between them. There are 14 residues in the CDR3. The CDR3 bases are TGTGCCAGCAGTGAGATGACGGGTAGCACTGAAGCTTTCTTT. It yields the protein CASSEMTGSTEAFF.

J is TRBJ1-3 and V is TRBV30; 8 nucleotides align to TRBD1. The CDR3 has 21 residues. CDR1 and CDR2 from the germline V gene are GTSNPN and SVGIG (reference sequence). J gave up 1 base and V 4 bases, and 24 bases lay outside the gene matches. The CDR3 is CAWNAGPGTGGKVRSGNTIYF. DNA for the CDR3: TGTGCCTGGAACGCGGGTCCGGGAACAGGGGGAAAAGTACGGTCTGGAAACACCATATATTTT.